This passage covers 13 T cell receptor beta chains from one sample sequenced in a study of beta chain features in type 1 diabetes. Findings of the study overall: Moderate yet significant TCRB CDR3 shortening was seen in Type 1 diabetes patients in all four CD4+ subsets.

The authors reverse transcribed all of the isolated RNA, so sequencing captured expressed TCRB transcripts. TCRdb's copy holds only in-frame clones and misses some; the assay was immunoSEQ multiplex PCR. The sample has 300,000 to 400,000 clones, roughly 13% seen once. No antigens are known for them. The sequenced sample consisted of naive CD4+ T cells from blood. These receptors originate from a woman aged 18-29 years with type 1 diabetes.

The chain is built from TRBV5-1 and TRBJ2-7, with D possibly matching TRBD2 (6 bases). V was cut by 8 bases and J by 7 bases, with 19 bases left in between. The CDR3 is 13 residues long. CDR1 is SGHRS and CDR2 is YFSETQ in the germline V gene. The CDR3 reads CASYRDSRSEQYF. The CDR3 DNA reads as TGCGCCAGTTACCGGGACTCCCGTTCTGAGCAGTACTTC.

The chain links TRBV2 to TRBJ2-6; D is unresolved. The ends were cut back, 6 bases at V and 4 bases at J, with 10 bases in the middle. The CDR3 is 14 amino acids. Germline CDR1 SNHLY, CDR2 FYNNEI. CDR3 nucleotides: TGTGCCAGCAGAGGAGTGTCCGGGGCCAACGTCCTGACTTTC. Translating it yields CASRGVSGANVLTF.

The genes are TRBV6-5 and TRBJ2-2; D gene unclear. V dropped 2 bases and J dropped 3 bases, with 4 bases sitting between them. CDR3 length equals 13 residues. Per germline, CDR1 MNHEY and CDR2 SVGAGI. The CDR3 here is CASSYPYTGELFF. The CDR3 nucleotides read TGTGCCAGCAGTTACCCCTACACCGGGGAGCTGTTTTTT.

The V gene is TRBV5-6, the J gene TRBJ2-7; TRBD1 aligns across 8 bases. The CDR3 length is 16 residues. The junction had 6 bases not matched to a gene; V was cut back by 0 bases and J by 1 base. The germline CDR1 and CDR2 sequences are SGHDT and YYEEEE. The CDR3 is CASSLARTGWSYEQYV. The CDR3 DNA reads TGTGCCAGCAGCTTGGCTCGGACAGGGTGGTCCTACGAGCAGTACGTC.

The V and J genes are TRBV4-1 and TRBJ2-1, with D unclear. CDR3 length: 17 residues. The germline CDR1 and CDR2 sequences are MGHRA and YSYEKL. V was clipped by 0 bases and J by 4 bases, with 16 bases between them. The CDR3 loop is CASSQDAGRRVYNEQFF. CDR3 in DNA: TGCGCCAGCAGCCAAGATGCCGGTCGGAGAGTTTACAATGAGCAGTTCTTC.

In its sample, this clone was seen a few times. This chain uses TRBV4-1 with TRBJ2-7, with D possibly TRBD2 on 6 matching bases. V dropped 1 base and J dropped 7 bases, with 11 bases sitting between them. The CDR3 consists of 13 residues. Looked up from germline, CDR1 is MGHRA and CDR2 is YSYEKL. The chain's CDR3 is CASSQVPAGEQYV. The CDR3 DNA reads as TGCGCCAGCAGCCAAGTGCCGGCGGGGGAGCAGTACGTC.

CDR3 nucleotide sequence: TGTGCCAGCTCAGACCGGGCTAGCGGGGATTACAATGAGCAGTTCTTC. Amino acid sequence: CASSDRASGDYNEQFF. The gene calls are TRBV18 and TRBJ2-1; 9 bases are a match to TRBD2. The CDR3 runs to 16 residues. The J segment lost 4 bases and the V segment lost 5 bases, leaving 9 bases of the junction unmatched. In germline, CDR1 is KGHSH, CDR2 LQKENI. Filled out from reference TRBV18 and TRBJ2-1, the complete variable domain reads NAGVMQNPRHLVRRRGQEARLRCSPMKGHSHVYWYRQLPEEGLKFMVYLQKENIIDESGMPKERFSAEFPKEGPSILRIQQVVRGDSAAYFCASSDRASGDYNEQFFGPGTRLTVL.

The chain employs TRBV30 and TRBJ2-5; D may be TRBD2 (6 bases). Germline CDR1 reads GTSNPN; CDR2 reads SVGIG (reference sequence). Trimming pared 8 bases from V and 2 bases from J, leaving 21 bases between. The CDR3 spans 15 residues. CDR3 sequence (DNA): TGTGCCGGGGAGCGGGCGGGAAAGAAACAAGAGACCCAGTACTTC. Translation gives CAGERAGKKQETQYF. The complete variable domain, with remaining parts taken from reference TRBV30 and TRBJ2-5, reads SQTIHQWPATLVQPVGSPLSLECTVEGTSNPNLYWYRQAAGRGLQLLFYSVGIGQISSEVPQNLSASRPQDRQFILSSKKLLLSDSGFYLCAGERAGKKQETQYFGPGTRLLVL.

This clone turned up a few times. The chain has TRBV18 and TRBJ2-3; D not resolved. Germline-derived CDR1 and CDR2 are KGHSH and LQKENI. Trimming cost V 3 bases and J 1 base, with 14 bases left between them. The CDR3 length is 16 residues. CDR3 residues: CASSPDDNPGTDTQYF. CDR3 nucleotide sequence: TGTGCCAGCTCACCGGATGACAACCCTGGCACAGATACGCAGTATTTT.

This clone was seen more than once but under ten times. CDR3: CASSSLPHGQGSTGELFF. The CDR3 coding sequence is TGCGCCAGCAGCTCCTTACCCCATGGACAGGGCTCCACCGGGGAGCTGTTTTTT. The chain couples TRBV5-1 to TRBJ2-2; 8 bases align to TRBD1. Losses at the gene ends were 3 bases for V and 4 bases for J; bases not matched to a gene: 14. CDR3 size: 18 residues. Germline lookup yields CDR1 SGHRS and CDR2 YFSETQ. Based on the CDR3 plus reference TRBV5-1 and TRBJ2-2, the full variable domain is KAGVTQTPRYLIKTRGQQVTLSCSPISGHRSVSWYQQTPGQGLQFLFEYFSETQRNKGNFPGRFSGRQFSNSRSEMNVSTLELGDSALYLCASSSLPHGQGSTGELFFGEGSRLTVL.

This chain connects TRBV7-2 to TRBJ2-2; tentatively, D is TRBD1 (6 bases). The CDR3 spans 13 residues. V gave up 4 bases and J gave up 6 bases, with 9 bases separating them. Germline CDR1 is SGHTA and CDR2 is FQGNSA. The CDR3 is CASSSTGSGELFF. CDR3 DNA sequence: TGTGCCAGCAGCTCTACAGGGTCCGGGGAGCTGTTTTTT.

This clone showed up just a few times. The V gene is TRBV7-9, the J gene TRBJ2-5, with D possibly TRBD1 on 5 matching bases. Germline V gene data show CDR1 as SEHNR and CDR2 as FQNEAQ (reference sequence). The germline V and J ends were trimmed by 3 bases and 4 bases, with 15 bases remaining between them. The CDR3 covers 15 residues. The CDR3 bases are TGTGCCAGCAGCTTCGGTAATGAAAGGGGAGAGACCCAGTACTTC. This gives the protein CASSFGNERGETQYF.

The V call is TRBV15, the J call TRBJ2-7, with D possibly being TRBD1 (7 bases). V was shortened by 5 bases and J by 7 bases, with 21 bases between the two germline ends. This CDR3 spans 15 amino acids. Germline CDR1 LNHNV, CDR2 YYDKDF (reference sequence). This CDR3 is CATSPAGGQRWEQYV. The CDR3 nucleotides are TGTGCCACCAGCCCAGCAGGGGGGCAACGTTGGGAGCAGTACGTC.